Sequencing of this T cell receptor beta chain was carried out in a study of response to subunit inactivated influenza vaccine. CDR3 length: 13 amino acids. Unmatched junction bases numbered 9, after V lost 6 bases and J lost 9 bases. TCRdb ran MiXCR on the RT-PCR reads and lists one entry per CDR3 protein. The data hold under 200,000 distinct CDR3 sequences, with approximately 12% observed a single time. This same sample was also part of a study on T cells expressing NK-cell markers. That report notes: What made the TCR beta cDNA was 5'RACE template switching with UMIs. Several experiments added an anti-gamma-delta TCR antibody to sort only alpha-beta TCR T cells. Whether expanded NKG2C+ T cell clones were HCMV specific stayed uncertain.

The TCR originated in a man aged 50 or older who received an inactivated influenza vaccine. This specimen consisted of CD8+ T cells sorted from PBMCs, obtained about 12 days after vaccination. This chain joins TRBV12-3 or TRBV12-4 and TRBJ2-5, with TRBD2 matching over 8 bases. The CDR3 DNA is TGTGCCAGCAGCGGGGGGGCGAATTTCCCCCAGTACTTC. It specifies CASSGGANFPQYF.